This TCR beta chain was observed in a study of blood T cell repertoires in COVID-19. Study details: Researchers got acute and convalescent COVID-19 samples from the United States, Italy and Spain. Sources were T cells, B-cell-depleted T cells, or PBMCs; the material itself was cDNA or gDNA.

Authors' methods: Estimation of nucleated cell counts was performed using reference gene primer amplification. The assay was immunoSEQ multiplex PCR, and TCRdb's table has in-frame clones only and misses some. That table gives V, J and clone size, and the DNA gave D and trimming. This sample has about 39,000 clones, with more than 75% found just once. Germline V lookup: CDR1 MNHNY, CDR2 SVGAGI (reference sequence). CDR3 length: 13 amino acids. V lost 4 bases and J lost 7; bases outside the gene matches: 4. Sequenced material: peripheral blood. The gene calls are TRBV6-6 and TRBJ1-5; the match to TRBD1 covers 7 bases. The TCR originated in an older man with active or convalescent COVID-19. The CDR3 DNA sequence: TGTGCCAGCAGTTCTGACAGGGCACAGCCCCAGCATTTT. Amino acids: CASSSDRAQPQHF.